The clone carrying this TCR beta chain was seen repeatedly, ten times or more. The data were obtained in a study of T cells after yellow fever vaccination. The CDR3 spans 15 residues. With 3 bases clipped from V and 4 bases from J, the junction kept 3 bases outside the gene matches. The germline V gene encodes CDR1 SGHTA and CDR2 FQGNSA. Making TCR cDNA involved 5'RACE template switching, which added UMIs and a universal primer site. One entry per CDR3 protein results from TCRdb running MiXCR on the 5' RACE reads. The sample has some 150,000 distinct CDR3 sequences, approximately 6.6% seen once. The source is a man younger than 45 who received the YFV17D yellow fever vaccine. The sample consisted of CD4+ T cells sorted from PBMCs, taken 10 days after the yellow fever booster vaccination. The chain has TRBV7-2 and TRBJ2-1; TRBD1 matches at 10 bases. CDR3 loop: CASSFSGQGYNEQFF. DNA of the CDR3: TGTGCCAGCAGCTTCTCGGGACAGGGGTACAATGAGCAGTTCTTC.